This T cell receptor (beta chain) was recovered during a study of control samples from healthy donors and cancer patients. Produced via immunoSEQ multiplex PCR; TCRdb's table is partial and in-frame only. The sample lists around 99,000 clones, 90% seen once, with about 4.7% in the top ten. This CDR3 has 13 residues. Trimming at V came to 7 bases and at J to 2 bases, leaving 4 bases not matched to a gene. Per germline, CDR1 MNHEY and CDR2 SVGAGI. The TCR originated in a human donor in good health. The donor label of this sample is uncertain. The gene calls are TRBV6-5 and TRBJ1-2, with 7 bases lining up with TRBD1. Input material: blood. The CDR3 DNA reads as TGTGCCAGCAAACAACAGGGGAACTATGGCTACACCTTC. Its translation: CASKQQGNYGYTF.